What follows are 15 T cell receptor beta chains derived from one specimen sequenced in a study of molecular identifiers for immune sequencing clone quantification (dated by TCRdb to between 2018 and 2020). The library was made by PCR. Sequencing was performed on an Illumina HiSeq 4000. The public reads were reprocessed in TCRdb via fastp at Q25 and MiXCR, keeping in-frame beta chains. One record per CDR3 amino acid sequence lists the most common genes and DNA. Here the sample has just under 650,000 distinct CDR3 sequences; less than 20% occur a single time. 0.85% of the sample is held by the ten biggest clonotypes. The sequenced material came from naive CD8+ T cells from blood, with Jurkat cell RNA spiked in. The cell subset or site label corresponds to: FACS-sorted CD8+CD4-CCR7+CD45RA+ naive T cells. These receptors were collected from a human donor in good health. Some libraries in this study had Jurkat cell RNA spiked in.

As concerns this clonotype: With a much larger clone just one base away, this may be a read error. This chain connects TRBV6-2 or TRBV6-3 to TRBJ2-5; perhaps TRBD2 as D (5 bases). Trimming removed 2 bases from V and 1 base from J, with 11 bases in between. CDR3 length: 15 residues. The germline CDR1 and CDR2 sequences are MNHEY and SVGEGT. CDR3 in amino acids: CASSYRESSQETQYF. In nucleotides, the CDR3 is TGTGCCAGCAGTTACAGGGAGAGCAGCCAAGAGACCCAGTACTTC.

This chain connects TRBV7-9 to TRBJ2-1; no firm D call. Per germline, CDR1 SEHNR and CDR2 FQNEAQ (reference sequence). This CDR3 region has 11 residues. Trimming took off 5 bases at V and 6 bases at J, with 5 bases between the two ends. CDR3 coding DNA: TGTGCCAGCAGCCCAATCAATGAGCAGTTCTTC. Translation: CASSPINEQFF.

In this sample, this clonotype turned up a few times. J is TRBJ2-1 and V is TRBV12-3 or TRBV12-4; 7 nucleotides agree with TRBD1. This CDR3 has 13 residues. V was pared by 6 bases and J by 9 bases, with 8 bases of the junction left unmatched. The CDR3 DNA follows: TGTGCCAGCAGCGGGACAGCTCCCCCTGAGCAGTTCTTC. This sequence encodes CASSGTAPPEQFF.

This clonotype came up a few times. Written as DNA, the CDR3 is TGTGCCAGCAGCGCGGTAGGACTAGCGGGCGAGCAGTACTTC. Its translation: CASSAVGLAGEQYF. The rearrangement joins TRBV9 to TRBJ2-7; the match to TRBD2 covers 11 bases. J was trimmed by 6 bases and V by 3 bases; bases with no gene match: 5. CDR1 and CDR2 (germline): SGDLS, YYNGEE. CDR3 size: 14 residues.

This clonotype was seen repeatedly, ten times or more. The rearrangement uses TRBV6-2 or TRBV6-3 and TRBJ2-3; D is unresolved. V dropped 7 bases and J dropped 2 bases, with 16 bases sitting between them. The V gene's germline CDR1 is MNHEY and CDR2 SVGEGT. The CDR3 has 15 residues. The CDR3 nucleotides read TGTGCCAGCATAGGAACACAGCTTTTCACAGATACGCAGTATTTT. This gives the protein CASIGTQLFTDTQYF.

The CDR3: CASSLGGADGELFF. The CDR3 coding sequence is TGTGCCAGCAGTTTGGGGGGCGCAGACGGGGAGCTGTTTTTT. The V and J genes are TRBV12-3 or TRBV12-4 and TRBJ2-2, with D tentatively TRBD1 or TRBD2 (6 bases each). The CDR3 has 14 amino acids. V was cut by 3 bases and J by 7 bases, with 12 bases left in between.

This clonotype was observed at least ten times. The chain recombines TRBV12-3 or TRBV12-4 with TRBJ2-4; no clear D gene. The CDR3 loop spans 15 amino acids. V dropped 3 bases and J dropped 0 bases, with 9 bases sitting between them. The CDR3 protein is CASSFQSSAKNIQYF. CDR3 in DNA: TGTGCCAGCAGTTTCCAAAGCTCAGCCAAAAACATTCAGTACTTC.

This clonotype was counted between two and nine times. V gene TRBV18 combines with J gene TRBJ2-2; D is unresolved. Trimming shortened V by 0 bases and J by 10 bases, and 15 bases separated the two germline ends. The CDR3 covers 15 residues. Germline values: CDR1 KGHSH, CDR2 LQKENI. CDR3 DNA sequence: TGTGCCAGCTCACCACCGGAGAGTGTGTATGTGGAGCTGTTTTTT. This gives the protein CASSPPESVYVELFF.

This clonotype showed up many times. The rearrangement uses TRBV27 and TRBJ2-7, with D perhaps given as TRBD1 or TRBD2 (5 bases each). The germline gives CDR1 MNHEY, CDR2 SMNVEV (reference sequence). V was clipped by 8 bases and J by 1 base, with 18 bases between them. This CDR3 spans 15 amino acids. The CDR3 sequence is CASAVAGTGSYEQYF. CDR3 DNA: TGTGCCAGCGCGGTCGCCGGGACCGGGTCCTACGAGCAGTACTTC.

This clonotype was seen once. The chain has TRBV5-6 and TRBJ2-1, with a weak D call TRBD2 (6 bases). Germline assignment: CDR1 SGHDT and CDR2 YYEEEE. This CDR3 contains 20 residues. V lost 2 bases and J 3 bases, leaving 27 bases between the germline ends. CDR3 in DNA: TGTGCCAGCAGCTTAACCGCTAATCCAGCGGGCAAACCCCACTACAATGAGCAGTTCTTC. Translation: CASSLTANPAGKPHYNEQFF.

The chain links TRBV19 to TRBJ2-7; 7 positions agree with TRBD1. V shed 3 bases, J shed 3 bases, and the junction held 5 bases outside the gene matches. Germline CDR1 is LNHDA and CDR2 is SQIVND (reference sequence). The CDR3 loop spans 14 amino acids. The CDR3 loop is CASSMTGDSYEQYF. The CDR3 coding sequence is TGTGCCAGTAGTATGACCGGGGACAGCTACGAGCAGTACTTC.

This sequence joins TRBV21-1 and TRBJ2-7; TRBD1 was called by the table and not checked on the DNA. TRBV21-1 has pseudogene status. CDR3 length equals 17 residues. The CDR3 loop reads CASSPGARDRYSYEQYF. Written as DNA, the CDR3 is TGTGCCAGCAGCCCTGGGGCCCGGGACAGGTACTCCTACGAGCAGTACTTC.

This clonotype was recorded at least ten times. The V call is TRBV9, the J call TRBJ2-2; 9 bases are a match to TRBD1. Germline CDR1 reads SGDLS; CDR2 reads YYNGEE. Unmatched junction bases numbered 8, after V lost 7 bases and J lost 7 bases. This CDR3 spans 14 amino acids. CDR3 region: CASARDRVIGELFF. Written as DNA, the CDR3 is TGTGCCAGCGCGAGGGACAGGGTCATCGGGGAGCTGTTTTTT.

In this sample, this clonotype turned up many times. The chain has TRBV9 and TRBJ2-5, with D unclear. From germline, CDR1 is SGDLS and CDR2 YYNGEE. Between the trimmed V and J ends, which lost 0 bases and 1 base, there was a span of 4 bases. This CDR3 contains 13 residues. The CDR3 reads CASSVDIQETQYF. CDR3 DNA: TGTGCCAGCAGCGTAGACATCCAAGAGACCCAGTACTTC.

This clonotype occurred a few times. CDR3 nucleotides: TGTGCCAGTAGTATATCAGTGAACACCGGGGAGCTGTTTTTT. The encoded protein is CASSISVNTGELFF. V and J are TRBV19 and TRBJ2-2; D not certain. This CDR3 spans 14 amino acids. Germline V gene sequence: CDR1 LNHDA, CDR2 SQIVND (reference sequence). V dropped 2 bases and J dropped 1 base, with 5 bases sitting between them.